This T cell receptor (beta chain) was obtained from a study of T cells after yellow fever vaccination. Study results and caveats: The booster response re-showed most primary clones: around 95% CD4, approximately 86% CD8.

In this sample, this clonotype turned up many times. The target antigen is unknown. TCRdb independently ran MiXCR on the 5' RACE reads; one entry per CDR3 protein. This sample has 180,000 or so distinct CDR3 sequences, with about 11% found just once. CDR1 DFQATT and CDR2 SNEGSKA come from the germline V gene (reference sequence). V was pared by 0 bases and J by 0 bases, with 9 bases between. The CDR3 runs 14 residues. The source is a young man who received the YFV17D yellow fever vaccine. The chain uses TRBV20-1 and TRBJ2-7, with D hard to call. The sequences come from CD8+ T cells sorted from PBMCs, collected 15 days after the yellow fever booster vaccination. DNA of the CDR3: TGCAGTGCTAGAGATCGGATTAGCTCCTACGAGCAGTACGTC. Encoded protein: CSARDRISSYEQYV.